These 25 T cell receptor beta chains were sequenced from one sample in a study of blood T cell repertoires in COVID-19. Sequencing used immunoSEQ multiplex PCR; TCRdb keeps in-frame clones, though not all of them. Altogether about 220,000 clones are present, 80% to 90% being singletons, with the ten largest covering roughly 5%. What was sequenced was PBMCs or T cells enriched from blood (not recorded which). Every receptor here comes from a woman aged 45-60 years who had been exposed to COVID-19.

This clone was seen only a few times. The rearrangement joins TRBV18 to TRBJ1-1; no firm D call. Trimming pared 3 bases from V and 10 bases from J, leaving 12 bases between. CDR3 length equals 12 residues. Germline V lookup: CDR1 KGHSH, CDR2 LQKENI. The CDR3 bases are TGTGCCAGCTCACCCCGACATGAGGGAGCTTTCTTT. Amino acid sequence: CASSPRHEGAFF.

The rearrangement joins TRBV19 to TRBJ1-6; D is possibly TRBD1 (6 bases). V was shortened by 5 bases and J by 2 bases, with 10 bases between the two germline ends. Germline V gives CDR1 LNHDA, CDR2 SQIVND (reference sequence). The CDR3 spans 15 residues. In nucleotides, the CDR3 is TGTGCCAGTAGTGGTGGGGGCACCTATAATTCACCCCTCCACTTT. It codes for CASSGGGTYNSPLHF.

V and J are TRBV28 and TRBJ2-7; D call uncertain. There are 13 residues in the CDR3. Germline loops: CDR1 MDHEN, CDR2 SYDVKM. V was trimmed by 7 bases and J by 7 bases, leaving 17 bases between them. CDR3 region: CASISPSGWEQYF. CDR3 in DNA: TGTGCCAGCATATCCCCGTCCGGGTGGGAGCAGTACTTC.

In DNA form, the CDR3 reads TGTGCCAGCAGTTACCCCCATGTAGCGGGGAAAGAGACCCAGTACTTC. This encodes CASSYPHVAGKETQYF. The chain employs TRBV6-2 or TRBV6-3 and TRBJ2-5; TRBD2 agrees at 8 bases. Germline assignment: CDR1 MNHEY and CDR2 SVGEGT. This CDR3 comprises 16 residues. Losses at the gene ends were 2 bases for V and 3 bases for J; bases not matched to a gene: 8.

This chain joins TRBV20-1 and TRBJ1-2; D unclear. Germline CDR1 DFQATT, CDR2 SNEGSKA (reference sequence). The germline V and J ends were trimmed by 3 bases and 4 bases, with 12 bases remaining between them. The CDR3 spans 13 residues. CDR3 amino acids: CSASPRRLYGYTF. The CDR3 coding sequence is TGCAGTGCTAGTCCAAGGAGACTCTATGGCTACACCTTC.

V gene TRBV5-4 combines with J gene TRBJ2-1; TRBD1 might be the D (6 bases). Germline V gene sequence: CDR1 SGHNT, CDR2 YYREEE (reference sequence). CDR3 size: 12 residues. V was trimmed by 4 bases and J by 9 bases, leaving 11 bases between them. CDR3 nucleotide sequence: TGTGCCAGCAGCACAGGGAACGGTGAGCAGTTCTTC. It specifies CASSTGNGEQFF.

V gene TRBV9 combines with J gene TRBJ2-7; 9 bases are shared with TRBD1. With 3 bases clipped from V and 3 bases from J, the junction kept 4 bases outside the gene matches. The V gene's germline CDR1 is SGDLS and CDR2 YYNGEE. The CDR3 loop spans 14 amino acids. The CDR3 is CASSGEGQGYEQYF. Written as DNA, the CDR3 is TGTGCCAGCAGCGGGGAGGGACAGGGCTACGAGCAGTACTTC.

This rearrangement joins TRBV9 to TRBJ1-6, with D perhaps TRBD1 (6 bases). Per germline, CDR1 SGDLS and CDR2 YYNGEE. This CDR3 comprises 15 residues. The ends were cut back, 4 bases at V and 8 bases at J, with 16 bases in the middle. This CDR3 is CASSPDTGTDSPLHF. DNA for the CDR3: TGTGCCAGCAGCCCCGATACAGGGACGGATTCACCCCTCCACTTT.

V is TRBV28 and J is TRBJ2-5, with TRBD2 as a possible D gene (8 bases). The CDR3 sequence is 18 residues long. Germline V lookup: CDR1 MDHEN, CDR2 SYDVKM. V dropped 0 bases and J dropped 4 bases, with 21 bases sitting between them. CDR3 in DNA: TGTGCCAGCAGTTTATGGCCGGGCCGGGAGGGGGCGGGAGAGACCCAGTACTTC. Residues: CASSLWPGREGAGETQYF.

This clone was recorded at least ten times. The chain employs TRBV12-3 or TRBV12-4 and TRBJ1-1; TRBD1 matches at 8 bases. The CDR3 is 12 amino acids. V shed 8 bases and J 9 bases; nucleotides not matched to a gene: 8. The CDR3 coding sequence is TGTGCCAGCTGGGGCCGGGACAGGAAAGCTTTCTTT. This translates into CASWGRDRKAFF.

This rearrangement joins TRBV5-1 to TRBJ2-7, with 7 bases lining up with TRBD1. This CDR3 comprises 14 residues. CDR1 and CDR2 (germline): SGHRS, YFSETQ. V lost 4 bases to trimming and J lost 3 bases; unmatched junction nucleotides: 7. CDR3 protein: CASSPGTANYEQYF. The CDR3 nucleotides are TGCGCCAGCAGCCCCGGGACAGCGAACTACGAGCAGTACTTC.

The chain employs TRBV2 and TRBJ1-5; tentatively, D is TRBD1 (6 bases). V lost 7 bases, J lost 4 bases, and 14 bases lay in between. Germline V lookup: CDR1 SNHLY, CDR2 FYNNEI. The CDR3 extends over 14 amino acids. For the CDR3, the DNA is TGTGCCAGCAACCTGTGGCAGGGGAATCAGCCCCAGCATTTT. As protein: CASNLWQGNQPQHF. Complete variable domain (other parts from reference TRBV2 and TRBJ1-5): EPEVTQTPSHQVTQMGQEVILRCVPISNHLYFYWYRQILGQKVEFLVSFYNNEISEKSEIFDDQFSVERPDGSNFTLKIRSTKLEDSAMYFCASNLWQGNQPQHFGDGTRLSIL.

This chain connects TRBV6-4 to TRBJ1-1; D remains ambiguous. Germline values: CDR1 MRHNA, CDR2 SNTAGT. The CDR3 consists of 13 residues. CDR3: CAKPRGCDTEAFF. As DNA, the CDR3 is TGTGCGAAGCCACGAGGGTGCGACACTGAAGCTTTCTTT.

V is TRBV5-1 and J is TRBJ2-7; D gene ambiguous. The germline CDR1 and CDR2 sequences are SGHRS and YFSETQ. V dropped 0 bases and J dropped 4 bases, with 8 bases sitting between them. There are 13 residues in the CDR3. This chain's CDR3 is CASSLGLLYEQYF. CDR3 DNA sequence: TGCGCCAGCAGCTTGGGACTCTTGTACGAGCAGTACTTC.

This chain links TRBV7-9 with TRBJ1-1; 9 nucleotides match TRBD1. The V segment lost 8 bases and the J segment 1 base; nucleotides outside the gene matches: 8. This CDR3 contains 15 residues. CDR1 and CDR2 from the germline V gene are SEHNR and FQNEAQ (reference sequence). Here the CDR3 DNA reads TGTGCCAGCGGGGACAGGGAGGCCGGGAACACTGAAGCTTTCTTT. It is translated as CASGDREAGNTEAFF.

The V and J genes are TRBV28 and TRBJ2-3, with 8 bases that match TRBD1. Germline CDR1 MDHEN, CDR2 SYDVKM. Trimming cost V 10 bases and J 2 bases; bases outside gene matches: 8. The length of the CDR3 is 14 residues. The CDR3 DNA is TGTGCCACCGAGCAGGGGGCCTACACAGATACGCAGTATTTT. It specifies CATEQGAYTDTQYF.

This clone was recorded only once. The gene calls are TRBV10-3 and TRBJ1-6; TRBD1 matches at 7 bases. Looked up from germline, CDR1 is ENHRY and CDR2 is SYGVKD. After removal of 5 bases from V and 6 bases from J, the junction contained 10 bases not matched to a gene. The CDR3 sequence is 16 residues long. CDR3 DNA sequence: TGTGCCATCAGTCCCGACAGGGCCTGGGGTAATTCACCCCTCCACTTT. Protein product: CAISPDRAWGNSPLHF.

The V gene is TRBV5-1, the J gene TRBJ2-1; a weak D match, TRBD1 (5 bases). Germline CDR1 and CDR2: SGHRS and YFSETQ. The CDR3 consists of 16 residues. Trimming cost V 0 bases and J 2 bases, with 12 bases left between them. CDR3 DNA sequence: TGCGCCAGCAGCTTGGATGGGGCTTTCCCCTACAATGAGCAGTTCTTC. This encodes CASSLDGAFPYNEQFF. Looking up the rest from reference TRBV5-1 and TRBJ2-1 gives the full variable domain: KAGVTQTPRYLIKTRGQQVTLSCSPISGHRSVSWYQQTPGQGLQFLFEYFSETQRNKGNFPGRFSGRQFSNSRSEMNVSTLELGDSALYLCASSLDGAFPYNEQFFGPGTRLTVL.

The chain joins TRBV5-5 to TRBJ2-5; the D is unclear. This CDR3 region has 15 residues. Trimming pared 5 bases from V and 6 bases from J, leaving 20 bases between. Germline-derived CDR1 and CDR2 are SGHKS and YYEKEE (reference sequence). CDR3 coding DNA: TGTGCCAGCAGGCCCCAGAGCGCCTTGCTCCAGACCCAGTACTTC. Translation gives CASRPQSALLQTQYF.

This clone was recorded only once. The chain uses TRBV5-4 and TRBJ1-1; D possibly corresponds to TRBD1 (5 bases). This CDR3 region has 17 residues. Germline V gene data show CDR1 as SGHNT and CDR2 as YYREEE (reference sequence). The germline V and J ends were trimmed by 3 bases and 5 bases, with 23 bases remaining between them. CDR3 residues: CASSYGELRGGETEAFF. In DNA form, the CDR3 reads TGTGCCAGCAGCTATGGAGAACTAAGGGGCGGGGAAACTGAAGCTTTCTTT. The full variable domain, its missing parts supplied by reference TRBV5-4 and TRBJ1-1, is ETGVTQSPTHLIKTRGQQVTLRCSSQSGHNTVSWYQQALGQGPQFIFQYYREEENGRGNFPPRFSGLQFPNYSSELNVNALELDDSALYLCASSYGELRGGETEAFFGQGTRLTVV.

Of note for this clone: The sample contains more than one DNA sequence encoding this CDR3. The rearrangement links TRBV25-1 to TRBJ1-3, with no clear D. The V gene lost 3 bases and the J gene lost 4 bases, with 7 bases spanning the gap. Germline CDR1 is MGHDK and CDR2 is SYGVNS. This CDR3 contains 13 residues. The CDR3 reads CASSEPGGNTIYF. As DNA, the CDR3 is TGTGCCAGCAGTGAGCCAGGCGGAAACACCATATATTTT. The full variable domain, with the rest looked up from reference TRBV25-1 and TRBJ1-3, is EADIYQTPRYLVIGTGKKITLECSQTMGHDKMYWYQQDPGMELHLIHYSYGVNSTEKGDLSSESTVSRIRTEHFPLTLESARPSHTSQYLCASSEPGGNTIYFGEGSWLTVV.

The chain joins TRBV28 to TRBJ2-3; 10 bases align to TRBD2. Germline-derived CDR1 and CDR2 are MDHEN and SYDVKM. After removal of 2 bases from V and 6 bases from J, the junction contained 5 bases not matched to a gene. This CDR3 comprises 15 residues. This CDR3 reads CASSLPAGGFDTQYF. The CDR3 DNA reads TGTGCCAGCAGTTTACCAGCGGGGGGGTTCGATACGCAGTATTTT.

The chain joins TRBV19 to TRBJ1-4; D perhaps matches TRBD1 (5 bases). There are 14 residues in the CDR3. Germline CDR1 is LNHDA and CDR2 is SQIVND (reference sequence). Trimming pared 6 bases from V and 7 bases from J, leaving 15 bases between. The CDR3 spells CASRAWGGGEKLFF. The CDR3 DNA is TGTGCCAGTAGAGCGTGGGGCGGGGGTGAAAAACTGTTTTTT.

This chain uses TRBV6-5 with TRBJ1-5, with D perhaps matching TRBD1 (6 bases). V lost 4 bases, J lost 3 bases, and 10 bases lay in between. This CDR3 region has 14 residues. Germline CDR1 reads MNHEY; CDR2 reads SVGAGI. CDR3 in amino acids: CASSLDSFNQPQHF. The CDR3 DNA sequence: TGTGCCAGCAGTTTGGACAGTTTCAATCAGCCCCAGCATTTT.

The chain has TRBV20-1 and TRBJ2-7; 10 bases are shared with TRBD2. Germline-derived CDR1 and CDR2 are DFQATT and SNEGSKA (reference sequence). Trimming cost V 3 bases and J 5 bases; bases outside gene matches: 10. CDR3 length: 15 amino acids. The CDR3 DNA reads TGCAGTGCTAGTCGTAGCGGGGGGCTCGCGGACGAGCAGTACTTC. It encodes CSASRSGGLADEQYF.